What follows are 8 T cell receptor beta chains derived from one specimen sequenced in a study of blood T cells in healthy people across ages. Primed by a sample-barcoded 5' primer and a J-beta primer mix, a second PCR proceeded for 7 to 11 cycles. MiXCR, run by TCRdb on the 5' RACE reads, gives a single entry per CDR3 protein. This sample yields about 1.1 million distinct CDR3 sequences, of which roughly two fifths are seen a single time; roughly 14% belongs to the top ten. Sequencing was carried out using blood. Receptor source: a man younger than 35 in good health.

This clonotype has only a few counts. The chain couples TRBV11-2 to TRBJ2-1; 9 nucleotides match TRBD2. The CDR3 is made up of 18 amino acids. Germline trimming cut 1 base from V and 0 bases from J; bases unmatched to any gene: 7. Germline CDR1 is SGHAT and CDR2 is FQNNGV. CDR3 coding DNA: TGTGCCAGCAGCTTAGCGACTAGCGGACTTCCCTCCTACAATGAGCAGTTCTTC. It encodes CASSLATSGLPSYNEQFF.

CDR3 nucleotide sequence: TGTGCCAGCAGCTTAGAGGACCGCACAGATACGCAGTATTTT. Its protein product is CASSLEDRTDTQYF. This chain uses TRBV9 with TRBJ2-3; D ambiguous. Trimming took off 4 bases at V and 1 base at J, with 10 bases between the two ends. Germline V gives CDR1 SGDLS, CDR2 YYNGEE. This CDR3 region has 14 residues.

The chain links TRBV20-1 to TRBJ2-3, with a tentative D call TRBD1 (6 bases). This CDR3 is built from 14 residues. Trimming removed 4 bases from V and 0 bases from J, with 11 bases in between. Germline lookup yields CDR1 DFQATT and CDR2 SNEGSKA (reference sequence). The CDR3 DNA is TGCAGTGCTAAAACAGGGCTGAGCACAGATACGCAGTATTTT. It is translated as CSAKTGLSTDTQYF.

The chain links TRBV5-1 to TRBJ2-7, with 12 nucleotides matching TRBD1. The CDR3 contains 16 residues. Germline values: CDR1 SGHRS, CDR2 YFSETQ. Losses at the gene ends were 4 bases for V and 7 bases for J; bases not matched to a gene: 12. For the CDR3, the DNA is TGCGCCAGCAGCGCACTTCCGGGACAGGGGGCGAATGAGCAGTACTTC. Residues: CASSALPGQGANEQYF.

This clonotype has more than one count but fewer than ten. This chain joins TRBV9 and TRBJ2-5, with a possible D match to TRBD2 (6 bases). The CDR3 sequence is 15 residues long. Trimming left V 0 bases short and J 11 bases short, with 20 bases between. Looked up from germline, CDR1 is SGDLS and CDR2 is YYNGEE. The CDR3 loop reads CASSVGWEAYNEQYF. Here the CDR3 DNA reads TGTGCCAGCAGCGTAGGATGGGAGGCCTACAATGAGCAGTACTTC.

This clonotype was observed many times. The rearrangement links TRBV12-3 or TRBV12-4 to TRBJ2-3, with D perhaps matching TRBD1 or TRBD2 (5 bases each). V lost 5 bases, J lost 0 bases, and 9 bases lay in between. This CDR3 has 14 amino acids. CDR3 DNA sequence: TGTGCCAGCAGTATATGGGACAGCACAGATACGCAGTATTTT. The encoded protein is CASSIWDSTDTQYF.

This clonotype appeared a few times. The chain uses TRBV12-3 or TRBV12-4 and TRBJ2-7, with D possibly TRBD2 on 6 matching bases. CDR3 length: 15 residues. V was trimmed by 3 bases and J by 1 base, leaving 13 bases between them. Written as DNA, the CDR3 is TGTGCCAGCAGTTTGTTGGGGGGAGCATCCTACGAGCAGTACTTC. Residues: CASSLLGGASYEQYF.

This chain links TRBV6-2 or TRBV6-3 with TRBJ1-5; 8 positions agree with TRBD1. CDR1 and CDR2 (germline): MNHEY, SVGEGT. This CDR3 contains 16 residues. J gave up 0 bases and V 6 bases, and 7 bases lay outside the gene matches. CDR3 sequence: CASSRRTGLSNQPQHF. CDR3 bases: TGTGCCAGCAGCCGAAGGACAGGGCTTAGCAATCAGCCCCAGCATTTT.